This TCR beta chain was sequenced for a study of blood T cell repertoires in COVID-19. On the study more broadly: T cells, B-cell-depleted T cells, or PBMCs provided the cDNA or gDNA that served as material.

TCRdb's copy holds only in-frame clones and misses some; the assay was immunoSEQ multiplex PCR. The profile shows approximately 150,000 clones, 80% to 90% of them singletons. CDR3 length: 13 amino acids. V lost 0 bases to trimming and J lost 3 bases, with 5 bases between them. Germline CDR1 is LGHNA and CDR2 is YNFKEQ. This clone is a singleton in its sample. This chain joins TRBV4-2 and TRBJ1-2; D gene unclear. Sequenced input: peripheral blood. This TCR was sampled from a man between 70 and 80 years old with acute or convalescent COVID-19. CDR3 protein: CASSQDTDYGYTF. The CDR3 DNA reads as TGTGCCAGCAGCCAAGATACGGACTATGGCTACACCTTC.